This TCR beta chain was recorded in a study of stem cell transplantation in POMP-related autoinflammatory disease. Study-level findings and limits: Unique TRB V-J gene pairings were limited in number in patients with PRAID.

CDR1 SGHTA and CDR2 FQGTGA come from the germline V gene. V was pared by 3 bases and J by 1 base, with 8 bases between. The CDR3 is 14 amino acids. Data came from immunoSEQ multiplex PCR; TCRdb stores just in-frame clones and leaves some out. Here the sample spans more than 9,000 clones, 75% to 85% being singletons. For this clone: Its antigen is unidentified.

This TCR came from a human patient with POMP-related autoinflammation and immune dysregulation (PRAID). The graft donor may account for some of the T cells. Sequencing used CD4+ T cells from PBMCs, obtained after stem cell transplantation. This chain connects TRBV7-3 to TRBJ2-3; D unresolved. CDR3 amino acids: CASSFNVGTDTQYF. Written as DNA, the CDR3 is TGTGCCAGCAGCTTTAATGTAGGCACAGATACGCAGTATTTT. The full variable domain, in which reference TRBV7-3 and TRBJ2-3 provide the parts outside the CDR3, is GAGVSQTPSNKVTEKGKYVELRCDPISGHTALYWYRQSLGQGPEFLIYFQGTGAADDSGLPNDRFFAVRPEGSVSTLKIQRTERGDSAVYLCASSFNVGTDTQYFGPGTRLTVL.